This TCR beta chain was found in a study of T cell repertoires in cytomegalovirus infection. At the level of the study: Indicated by public TCR beta signatures were CMV infection and matching HLA type. Findings and limits, study-wide: In two of eight donors, the top clonotype was HLA-C-restricted CMV-specific. Summed frequency of public TCR beta families distinguished CMV carriers with the relevant HLA.

Comments on this clonotype: The target antigen is unknown.

TCRdb re-derived calls from the reads in MiXCR, one entry per CDR3 protein. The sample comprises around 740,000 distinct CDR3 sequences, 35% to 45% of which are singletons, and 2.5% to 3% rests with the top ten. CDR1 and CDR2 (germline): MNHEY, SMNVEV (reference sequence). CDR3 length equals 14 residues. The germline V and J ends were trimmed by 7 bases and 6 bases, with 15 bases remaining between them. This TCR was sampled from a human donor in good health (CMV status not recorded). Some clones in this sample may be carry-over from other donors' samples. Sequencing was carried out using PBMCs. The V gene is TRBV27, the J gene TRBJ2-2; the D gene is possibly TRBD1 (6 bases). The CDR3 sequence: CASTITGMAGELFF. The DNA for the CDR3 is TGTGCCAGCACTATTACAGGGATGGCCGGGGAGCTGTTTTTT.